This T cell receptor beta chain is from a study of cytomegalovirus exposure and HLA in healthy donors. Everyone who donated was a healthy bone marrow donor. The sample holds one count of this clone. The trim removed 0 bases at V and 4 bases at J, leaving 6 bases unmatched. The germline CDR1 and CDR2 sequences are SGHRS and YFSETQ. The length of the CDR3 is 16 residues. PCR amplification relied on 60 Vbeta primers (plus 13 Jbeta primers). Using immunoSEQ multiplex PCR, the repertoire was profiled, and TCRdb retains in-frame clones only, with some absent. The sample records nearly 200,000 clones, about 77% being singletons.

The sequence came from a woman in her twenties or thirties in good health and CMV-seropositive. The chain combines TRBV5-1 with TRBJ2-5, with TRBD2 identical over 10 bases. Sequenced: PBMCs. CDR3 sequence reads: CASSLVVAGGPETQYF. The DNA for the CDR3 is TGCGCCAGCAGCTTGGTGGTAGCGGGAGGCCCAGAGACCCAGTACTTC. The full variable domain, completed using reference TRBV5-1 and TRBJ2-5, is KAGVTQTPRYLIKTRGQQVTLSCSPISGHRSVSWYQQTPGQGLQFLFEYFSETQRNKGNFPGRFSGRQFSNSRSEMNVSTLELGDSALYLCASSLVVAGGPETQYFGPGTRLLVL.